This section outlines one T cell receptor beta chain sequence together with its context. Data came from immunoSEQ multiplex PCR; TCRdb stores just in-frame clones and leaves some out. The table lists about 3,000 clones, roughly 45% of them singletons. The sample originates from a study of tumor-infiltrating lymphocytes in localized non-small cell lung cancer. Study-level background: Tumor tissue and non-adjacent uninvolved lung came from each patient.

V lost 4 bases, J lost 5 bases, and 13 bases lay in between. The CDR3 is made up of 14 amino acids. Germline V gene lookup returns CDR1 SGDLS and CDR2 YYNGEE. V gene TRBV9 combines with J gene TRBJ2-1; D not certain. The sequence came from a human donor with non-small cell lung cancer. Sequenced material: uninvolved lung tissue not adjacent to the tumor. The DNA for the CDR3 is TGTGCCAGCAGCCCTAGTCCCACCCACAATGAGCAGTTCTTC. The encoded protein is CASSPSPTHNEQFF.